A selection of T cell receptor beta chains follows, all from one sample in a study of shared clonotypes between healthy human individuals. The method was immunoSEQ multiplex PCR; TCRdb's version includes in-frame clones alone and lacks a portion of them. The sample gives about 2.3 million clones, approximately 93% of which show up once; about 0.39% is in the top ten. What was sequenced was naive CD4+ T cells from PBMCs. The receptors come from a young man in good health. Some clones in this sample may be carry-over from other donors' samples. Each CDR3 is given with its conserved first and last residue. Each record gives: J gene, D gene, CDR3 length, V gene, clone size, CDR3 protein, CDR3 DNA. A D gene is named only where the DNA matches it firmly. Clone size appears in some rows only: once, few, many, or a class for an expanded clone.

TRBJ2-2 . 14 TRBV5-1 . CASSRPENTGELFF TGCGCCAGCAGCCGCCCCGAGAACACCGGGGAGCTGTTTTTT
TRBJ1-1 . 12 TRBV6-5 once CASSRGGTEAFF TGTGCCAGCAGCCGAGGGGGCACTGAAGCTTTCTTT
TRBJ1-5 . 12 TRBV7-9 . CASSTRGQPQHF TGTGCCAGCAGCACCAGGGGTCAGCCCCAGCATTTT
TRBJ2-7 TRBD1 15 TRBV9 . CASSVAPTGIYEQYF TGTGCCAGCAGCGTAGCGCCGACAGGGATCTACGAGCAGTACTTC
TRBJ1-6 . 14 TRBV25-1 . CASSDPRVNSPLHF TGTGCCAGCAGTGACCCCAGGGTTAATTCACCCCTCCACTTT
TRBJ2-5 . 14 TRBV28 . CASSLQDGGETQYF TGTGCCAGCAGTTTACAAGACGGTGGGGAGACCCAGTACTTC
TRBJ1-2 . 14 TRBV2 . CASSGRREGYGYTF TGTGCCAGCAGTGGACGAAGGGAAGGCTATGGCTACACCTTC
TRBJ2-2 . 14 TRBV6-1 . CASIGRTDTGELFF TGTGCCAGCATTGGGCGGACAGACACCGGGGAGCTGTTTTTT
TRBJ2-3 . 15 TRBV9 . CASSVLASSSDTQYF TGTGCCAGCAGCGTTTTGGCTAGCTCGTCAGATACGCAGTATTTT
TRBJ1-2 . 14 TRBV5-1 . CASSLMDSYYGYTF TGCGCCAGCAGCCTGATGGACAGCTACTATGGCTACACCTTC
TRBJ1-6 . 13 TRBV6-5 . CASSPTIDSPLHF TGTGCCAGCAGTCCTACTATCGATTCACCCCTCCACTTT
TRBJ1-3 TRBD1 16 TRBV5-1 . CASSPVDRVAGNTIYF TGCGCCAGCAGCCCGGTAGACAGGGTAGCTGGAAACACCATATATTTT
TRBJ2-2 . 17 TRBV7-2 . CASSLDYRNRRTGELFF TGTGCCAGCAGCCTGGACTATCGTAACCGTAGGACCGGGGAGCTGTTTTTT
TRBJ1-1 . 14 TRBV9 . CASSETGRGTEAFF TGTGCCAGCAGCGAGACAGGCCGGGGAACTGAAGCTTTCTTT
TRBJ2-3 TRBD2 15 TRBV5-1 . CASSPRRAGADTQYF TGCGCCAGCAGCCCCCGACGAGCGGGAGCTGATACGCAGTATTTT
TRBJ2-7 . 16 TRBV7-5 . CARSPRKRWIVYEQYF TGTGCCAGAAGCCCCCGGAAACGGTGGATTGTCTACGAGCAGTACTTC